This T cell receptor (beta chain) appears in the sequencing data of a study of cytomegalovirus exposure and HLA in healthy donors. The PCR contained 60 Vbeta and 13 Jbeta primers. Only in-frame clones appear in the TCRdb table, and some are missing; sequencing was by immunoSEQ multiplex PCR. The data show under 200,000 clones, roughly 80% seen once. This CDR3 has 14 amino acids. Trimming shortened V by 5 bases and J by 2 bases, and 14 bases separated the two germline ends. The V gene's germline CDR1 is SGHRS and CDR2 YFSETQ. Sequences were obtained from PBMCs. The sequence came from a human donor in good health. V usage is TRBV5-1 and J usage is TRBJ2-7, with D perhaps matching TRBD2 (5 bases). The CDR3 DNA is TGCGCCAGCAGTAGTCTAGCCGACCCCTACGAGCAGTACTTC. Translating gives CASSSLADPYEQYF. The full variable domain, in which reference TRBV5-1 and TRBJ2-7 provide the parts outside the CDR3, is KAGVTQTPRYLIKTRGQQVTLSCSPISGHRSVSWYQQTPGQGLQFLFEYFSETQRNKGNFPGRFSGRQFSNSRSEMNVSTLELGDSALYLCASSSLADPYEQYFGPGTRLTVT.